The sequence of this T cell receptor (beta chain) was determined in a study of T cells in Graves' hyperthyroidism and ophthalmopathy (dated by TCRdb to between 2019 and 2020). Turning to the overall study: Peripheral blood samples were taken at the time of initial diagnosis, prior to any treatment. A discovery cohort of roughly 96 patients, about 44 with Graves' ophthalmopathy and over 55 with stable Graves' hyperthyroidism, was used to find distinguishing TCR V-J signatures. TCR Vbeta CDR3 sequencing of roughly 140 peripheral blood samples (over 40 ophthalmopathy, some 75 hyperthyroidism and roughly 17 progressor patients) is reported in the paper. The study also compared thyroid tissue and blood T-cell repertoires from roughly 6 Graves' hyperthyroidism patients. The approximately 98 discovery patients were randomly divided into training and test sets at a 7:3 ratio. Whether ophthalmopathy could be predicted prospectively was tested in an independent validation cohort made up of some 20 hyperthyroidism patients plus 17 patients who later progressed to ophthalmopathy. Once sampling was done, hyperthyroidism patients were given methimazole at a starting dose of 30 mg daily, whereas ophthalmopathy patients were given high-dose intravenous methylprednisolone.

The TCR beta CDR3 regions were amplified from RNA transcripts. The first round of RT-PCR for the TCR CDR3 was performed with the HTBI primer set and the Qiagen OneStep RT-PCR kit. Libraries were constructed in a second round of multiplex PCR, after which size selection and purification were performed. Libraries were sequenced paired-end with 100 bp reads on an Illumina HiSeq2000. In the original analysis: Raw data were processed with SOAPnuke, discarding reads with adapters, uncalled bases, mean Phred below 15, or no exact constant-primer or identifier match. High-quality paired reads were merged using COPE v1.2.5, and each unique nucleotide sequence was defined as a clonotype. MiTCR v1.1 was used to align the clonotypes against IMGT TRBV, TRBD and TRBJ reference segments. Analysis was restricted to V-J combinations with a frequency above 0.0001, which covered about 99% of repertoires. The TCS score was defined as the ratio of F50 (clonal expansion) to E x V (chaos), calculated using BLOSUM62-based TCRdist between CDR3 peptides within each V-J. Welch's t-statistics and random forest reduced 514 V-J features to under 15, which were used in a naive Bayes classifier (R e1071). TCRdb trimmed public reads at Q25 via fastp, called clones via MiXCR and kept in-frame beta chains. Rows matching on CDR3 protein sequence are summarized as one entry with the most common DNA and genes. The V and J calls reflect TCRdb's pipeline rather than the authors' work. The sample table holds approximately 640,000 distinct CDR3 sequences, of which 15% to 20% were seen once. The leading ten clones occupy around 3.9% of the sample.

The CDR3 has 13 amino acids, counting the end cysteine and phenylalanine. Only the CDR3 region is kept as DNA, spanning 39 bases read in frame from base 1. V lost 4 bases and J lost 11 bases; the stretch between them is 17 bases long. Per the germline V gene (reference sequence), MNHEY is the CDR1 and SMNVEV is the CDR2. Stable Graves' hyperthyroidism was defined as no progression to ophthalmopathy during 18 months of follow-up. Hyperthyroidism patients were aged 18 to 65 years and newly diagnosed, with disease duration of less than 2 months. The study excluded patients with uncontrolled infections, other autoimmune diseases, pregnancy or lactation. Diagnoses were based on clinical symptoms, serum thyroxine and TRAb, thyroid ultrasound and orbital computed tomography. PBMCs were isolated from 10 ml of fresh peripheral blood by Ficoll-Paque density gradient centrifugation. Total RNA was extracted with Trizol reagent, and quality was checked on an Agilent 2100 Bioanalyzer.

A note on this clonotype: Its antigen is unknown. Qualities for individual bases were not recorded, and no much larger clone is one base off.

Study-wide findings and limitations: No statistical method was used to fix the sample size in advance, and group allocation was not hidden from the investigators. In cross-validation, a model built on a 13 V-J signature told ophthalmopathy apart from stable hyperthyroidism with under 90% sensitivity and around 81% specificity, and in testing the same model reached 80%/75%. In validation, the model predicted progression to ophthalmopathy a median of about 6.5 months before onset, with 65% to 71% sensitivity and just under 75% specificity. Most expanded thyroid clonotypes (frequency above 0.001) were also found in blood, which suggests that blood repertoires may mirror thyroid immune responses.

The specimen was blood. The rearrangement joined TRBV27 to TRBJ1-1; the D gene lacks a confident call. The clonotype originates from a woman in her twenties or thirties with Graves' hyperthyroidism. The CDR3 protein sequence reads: CASSSMDVNRAFF. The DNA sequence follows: TGTGCCAGCAGTTCGATGGACGTCAATAGGGCTTTCTTT.